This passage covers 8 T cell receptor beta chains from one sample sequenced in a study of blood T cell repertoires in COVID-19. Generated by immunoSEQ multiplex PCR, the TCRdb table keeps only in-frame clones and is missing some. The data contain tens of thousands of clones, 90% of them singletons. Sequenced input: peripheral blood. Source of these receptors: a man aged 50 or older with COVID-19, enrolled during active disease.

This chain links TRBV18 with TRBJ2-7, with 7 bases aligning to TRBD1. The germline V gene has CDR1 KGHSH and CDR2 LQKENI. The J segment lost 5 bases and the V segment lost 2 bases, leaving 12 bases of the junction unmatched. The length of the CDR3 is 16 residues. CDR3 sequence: CASSPWGQSPRDEQYF. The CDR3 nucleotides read TGTGCCAGCTCACCATGGGGACAGTCTCCGCGCGACGAGCAGTACTTC.

CDR3 DNA: TGTGCCAGCAGTTACTTTGGGACAGGGGACGAAAAACTGTTTTTT. Encoded protein: CASSYFGTGDEKLFF. The V gene is TRBV6-5, the J gene TRBJ1-4, with 10 bases aligning to TRBD1. CDR3 length: 15 residues. The ends lost 1 base at V and 8 bases at J; junction bases unmatched: 4. Germline CDR1 reads MNHEY; CDR2 reads SVGAGI.

CDR3 region: CSALRGGEPEAFF. In DNA, the CDR3 is TGCAGCGCCCTAAGGGGAGGGGAGCCTGAAGCTTTCTTT. The chain employs TRBV29-1 and TRBJ1-1; possibly TRBD1 for D (5 bases). The length of the CDR3 is 13 residues. V lost 7 bases and J 6 bases, leaving 18 bases between the germline ends. Germline lookup yields CDR1 SQVTM and CDR2 ANQGSEA.

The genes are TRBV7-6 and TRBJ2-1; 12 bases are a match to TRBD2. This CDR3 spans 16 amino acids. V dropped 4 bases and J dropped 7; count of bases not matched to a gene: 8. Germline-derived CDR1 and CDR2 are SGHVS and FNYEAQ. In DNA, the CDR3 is TGTGCCAGCAGCTCGCTAGCGGGAGGGCCTTGGAATGAGCAGTTCTTC. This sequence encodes CASSSLAGGPWNEQFF. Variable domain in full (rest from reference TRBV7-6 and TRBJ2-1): GAGVSQSPRYKVTKRGQDVALRCDPISGHVSLYWYRQALGQGPEFLTYFNYEAQQDKSGLPNDRFSAERPEGSISTLTIQRTEQRDSAMYRCASSSLAGGPWNEQFFGPGTRLTVL.

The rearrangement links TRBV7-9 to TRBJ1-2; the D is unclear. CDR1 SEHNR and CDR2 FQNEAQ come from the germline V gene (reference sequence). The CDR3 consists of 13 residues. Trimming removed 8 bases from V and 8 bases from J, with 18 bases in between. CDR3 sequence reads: CASEASGLRGYTF. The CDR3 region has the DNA TGTGCCAGCGAAGCGTCCGGATTAAGGGGCTACACCTTC.

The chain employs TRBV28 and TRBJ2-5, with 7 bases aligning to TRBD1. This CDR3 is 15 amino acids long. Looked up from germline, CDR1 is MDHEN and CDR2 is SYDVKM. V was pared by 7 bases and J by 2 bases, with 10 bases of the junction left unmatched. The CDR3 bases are TGTGCCAGCACTAGGGACAGCGGCCCTCAAGAGACCCAGTACTTC. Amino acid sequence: CASTRDSGPQETQYF.

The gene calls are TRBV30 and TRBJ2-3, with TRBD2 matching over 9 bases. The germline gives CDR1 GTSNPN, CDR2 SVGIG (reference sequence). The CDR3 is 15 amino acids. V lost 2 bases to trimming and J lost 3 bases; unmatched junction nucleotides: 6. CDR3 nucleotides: TGTGCCTGGAGTCGTAGCGGGAGCGGGACAGATACGCAGTATTTT. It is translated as CAWSRSGSGTDTQYF.

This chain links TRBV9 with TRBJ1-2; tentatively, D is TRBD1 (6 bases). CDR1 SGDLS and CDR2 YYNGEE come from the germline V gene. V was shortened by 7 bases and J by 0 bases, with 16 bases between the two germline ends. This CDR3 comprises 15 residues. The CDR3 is CASHDPGDPNYGYTF. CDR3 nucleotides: TGTGCCAGCCACGACCCAGGGGATCCTAACTATGGCTACACCTTC.